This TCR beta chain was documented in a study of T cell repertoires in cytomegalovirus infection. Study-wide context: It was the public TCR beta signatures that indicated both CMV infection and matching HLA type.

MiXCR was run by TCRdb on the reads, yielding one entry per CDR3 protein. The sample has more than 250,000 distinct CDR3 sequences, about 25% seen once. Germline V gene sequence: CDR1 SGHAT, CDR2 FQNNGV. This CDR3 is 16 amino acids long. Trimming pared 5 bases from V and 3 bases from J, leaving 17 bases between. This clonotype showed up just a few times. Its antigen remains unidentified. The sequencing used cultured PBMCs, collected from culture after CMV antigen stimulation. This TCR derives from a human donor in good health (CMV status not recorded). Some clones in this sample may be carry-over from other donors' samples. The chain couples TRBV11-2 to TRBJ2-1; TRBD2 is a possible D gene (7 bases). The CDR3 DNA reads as TGTGCCAGCAGCCCCACGGGGGGAGGGGGCTACAATGAGCAGTTCTTC. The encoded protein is CASSPTGGGGYNEQFF.